The 8 T cell receptor beta chains below come from one sample, sequenced in a study of CD8 T cells in Susac syndrome. An input of about 0.5 to 1 ug of RNA was subjected to reverse transcription using random hexamers. TCRdb reanalysed the immunoSEQ multiplex PCR reads using MiXCR and keeps one entry per CDR3 protein. Of about 120,000 distinct CDR3 sequences in the sample, about 94% were seen once. The specimen was CD8+ T cells from PBMCs. The receptors originated from a human donor with Susac syndrome.

This clonotype was detected once. This sequence joins TRBV3-1 and TRBJ2-3; 11 bases fit TRBD2. After removal of 7 bases from V and 1 base from J, the junction contained 16 bases not matched to a gene. Germline CDR1 reads LGHDT; CDR2 reads YNNKEL (reference sequence). This CDR3 is built from 19 residues. The CDR3 coding sequence is TGTGCCAGCAACAATCCTAGCGGGGGGTCCCCCCATGGCACAGATACGCAGTATTTT. Translated: CASNNPSGGSPHGTDTQYF.

The genes are TRBV6-5 and TRBJ1-5; D gene ambiguous. Germline V gives CDR1 MNHEY, CDR2 SVGAGI. CDR3 length equals 15 residues. Trimming removed 0 bases from V and 1 base from J, with 7 bases in between. The CDR3 here is CASSYSTGSNQPQHF. CDR3 bases: TGTGCCAGCAGTTACTCGACCGGGAGCAATCAGCCCCAGCATTTT.

In its sample, this clonotype was seen once. CDR3 protein: CSAIVGQGNGELFF. DNA of the CDR3: TGCAGTGCTATCGTGGGACAGGGAAACGGGGAGCTGTTTTTT. The J gene is TRBJ2-2, the V gene TRBV20-1, with TRBD1 matching over 9 bases. The CDR3 contains 14 residues. In germline, CDR1 is DFQATT, CDR2 SNEGSKA (reference sequence). Germline trimming cut 4 bases from V and 7 bases from J; bases unmatched to any gene: 7.

The V call is TRBV2, the J call TRBJ2-5, with 8 bases aligning to TRBD1. Germline-derived CDR1 and CDR2 are SNHLY and FYNNEI. V trimming: 4 bases; J trimming: 5 bases; junction bases outside the gene matches: 15. The CDR3 is 17 residues long. This chain's CDR3 is CASSVPTGGQGRETQYF. The CDR3 DNA is TGTGCCAGCAGTGTACCTACCGGTGGACAGGGACGCGAGACCCAGTACTTC.

This chain uses TRBV27 with TRBJ2-5; 8 bases match TRBD2. Germline lookup yields CDR1 MNHEY and CDR2 SMNVEV (reference sequence). Unmatched junction bases numbered 4, after V lost 4 bases and J lost 6 bases. This CDR3 comprises 13 residues. CDR3 DNA sequence: TGTGCCAGCAGTTATCGCGGGGGGCAGACCCAGTACTTC. Translating gives CASSYRGGQTQYF.

The chain links TRBV9 to TRBJ2-5, with 7 bases fitting TRBD2. CDR1 is SGDLS and CDR2 is YYNGEE in the germline V gene. After removal of 2 bases from V and 0 bases from J, the junction contained 4 bases not matched to a gene. This CDR3 region has 15 residues. The CDR3 is CASSVTGGYQETQYF. The CDR3 DNA sequence: TGTGCCAGCAGCGTGACCGGGGGGTACCAAGAGACCCAGTACTTC.

The rearrangement links TRBV4-2 to TRBJ2-7; 8 bases match TRBD2. This CDR3 is built from 16 residues. Trimming cost V 0 bases and J 3 bases; bases outside gene matches: 7. CDR1 is LGHNA and CDR2 is YNFKEQ in the germline V gene. As DNA, the CDR3 is TGTGCCAGCAGCCAAGAGGAAGGACTAGCCCACTACGAGCAGTACTTC. It specifies CASSQEEGLAHYEQYF.

This chain connects TRBV21-1 to TRBJ2-7. TRBV21-1 is labeled a pseudogene. This CDR3 is 13 amino acids long. Here the CDR3 reads CATISRITYEQYF. CDR3 DNA sequence: TGTGCCACCATTTCCAGAATTACCTACGAGCAGTACTTC.